The present T cell receptor (beta chain) was sequenced within a study of shared clonotypes between healthy human individuals. The V gene lost 5 bases and the J gene lost 4 bases, with 13 bases spanning the gap. The CDR3 consists of 14 residues. The germline gives CDR1 SEHNR, CDR2 FQNEAQ (reference sequence). Libraries were prepared by immunoSEQ multiplex PCR; TCRdb keeps only in-frame clonotypes and omits some of them. Here the sample spans some 2,000,000 clones, around 95% being singletons. Study-level points and caveats: Donor scarcity curtailed the genetic and exposure-history diversity represented herein. The rarefaction results pointed to incomplete sorted-subset sequencing despite large depth.

On this clone itself: Antigen unknown.

Source material: naive CD4+ T cells sorted from blood. Subset in this sample: CD45RA+ positively selected. V and J are TRBV7-9 and TRBJ2-3; the D gene is possibly TRBD2 (5 bases). This receptor was taken from a young man in good health. CDR3 nucleotides: TGTGCCAGCAGCCCTACTAGGACGGCAGATACGCAGTATTTT. Its protein is CASSPTRTADTQYF.